This T cell receptor beta chain originates from a study of blood T cell repertoires in COVID-19. Germline assignment: CDR1 MNHEY and CDR2 SMNVEV (reference sequence). V dropped 5 bases and J dropped 0; count of bases not matched to a gene: 8. There are 17 residues in the CDR3. Produced via immunoSEQ multiplex PCR; TCRdb's table is partial and in-frame only. The table shows 110,000 or so clones, with around 85% occurring only once. Seattle researchers signed up patients amid active infection and tracked them longitudinally. Sequenced sample: peripheral blood. This TCR was sampled from a woman between 55 and 75 years old with COVID-19, enrolled during active disease. This rearrangement joins TRBV27 to TRBJ1-3; 9 nucleotides match TRBD1. CDR3 amino acids: CASSALQGAVSGNTIYF. The DNA of the CDR3 is TGTGCCAGCAGTGCTTTACAGGGGGCAGTCTCTGGAAACACCATATATTTT.